Here is one T cell receptor beta chain with its context. For each extraction, RNA and DNA were obtained together from approximately 20-30 mg of unsorted bulk tissue. Reverse transcription of about 500 ng total RNA with a constant-region primer produced TCR beta cDNA. Libraries of TCR beta came from three nested multiplex PCR rounds with slightly modified ARM-PCR. TCRdb re-derived calls from the multiplex PCR reads in MiXCR, one entry per CDR3 protein. The data hold around 26,000 distinct CDR3 sequences, with over 65% observed a single time. This sample stems from a study of tumor-infiltrating lymphocytes in primary liver carcinoma. Overall study: Roughly 3.65 to 7.13 million productive TCRbeta reads came from each sample, comparable across tissue types.

The clonotype was recovered from a man between 40 and 49 years old with primary liver carcinoma and hepatitis B virus infection. The sample consisted of liver tumor tissue from sampling region 3. Subset given: tumor region T3, left-lateral pole.

The CDR3 loop reads CASSQAASEVSYEQYF. The DNA of the CDR3 is TGTGCCAGCAGCCAAGCAGCTAGTGAGGTTTCCTACGAGCAGTACTTC. The chain couples TRBV4-2 to TRBJ2-7; D is ambiguous. The ends were cut back, 1 base at V and 1 base at J, with 14 bases in the middle. CDR1 is LGHNA, CDR2 YNFKEQ, per germline. The length of the CDR3 is 16 residues.